Shown below are 3 T cell receptor beta chains from a single sample sequenced in a study of cytomegalovirus exposure and HLA in healthy donors. Only in-frame clones appear in the TCRdb table, and some are missing; sequencing was by immunoSEQ multiplex PCR. The table shows roughly 300,000 clones, with 87% occurring only once. The sequencing input was PBMCs. All receptors come from a woman aged 25 to 45 in good health and CMV-seropositive.

The gene calls are TRBV28 and TRBJ1-4, with D perhaps matching TRBD1 (6 bases). V was trimmed by 3 bases and J by 5 bases, leaving 13 bases between them. The CDR3 length is 15 residues. Germline V gene sequence: CDR1 MDHEN, CDR2 SYDVKM. CDR3 bases: TGTGCCAGCAGTTTCTGGGGGCGCCCAAATGAAAAACTGTTTTTT. Encoded protein: CASSFWGRPNEKLFF.

This sequence joins TRBV5-4 and TRBJ2-1, with D perhaps matching TRBD1 or TRBD2 (5 bases each). Germline CDR1 reads SGHNT; CDR2 reads YYREEE (reference sequence). The CDR3 is 15 residues long. The V and J ends lost 0 bases and 3 bases respectively, with 10 bases between them. This CDR3 reads CASSLGVGVYNEQFF. CDR3 in DNA: TGTGCCAGCAGCTTGGGGGTGGGGGTCTACAATGAGCAGTTCTTC. Full variable domain (rest looked up from reference TRBV5-4 and TRBJ2-1): ETGVTQSPTHLIKTRGQQVTLRCSSQSGHNTVSWYQQALGQGPQFIFQYYREEENGRGNFPPRFSGLQFPNYSSELNVNALELDDSALYLCASSLGVGVYNEQFFGPGTRLTVL.

The chain employs TRBV30 and TRBJ1-3; D unclear. In germline, CDR1 is GTSNPN, CDR2 SVGIG (reference sequence). V gave up 3 bases and J gave up 2 bases, with 14 bases separating them. The CDR3 extends over 15 amino acids. CDR3 DNA: TGTGCCTGGAGGGATGACGGGGTGGCTGGAAACACCATATATTTT. It specifies CAWRDDGVAGNTIYF.